The sequence of this T cell receptor beta chain was determined in a study of control samples from healthy donors and cancer patients. The assay was immunoSEQ multiplex PCR, and TCRdb's table has in-frame clones only and misses some. Of 130,000 or so clones detected, roughly 90% appear once; the ten largest clones hold roughly 43%. The V gene end was trimmed by 0 bases and the J gene end by 3 bases; junction bases not matched to a gene: 3. The CDR3 covers 17 residues. CDR1 LGHNA and CDR2 YNFKEQ come from the germline V gene. V gene TRBV4-2 combines with J gene TRBJ1-6, with 9 bases matching TRBD1. This sequence was found in a man over 45 in good health. The sample was blood. The CDR3 nucleotides are TGTGCCAGCAGCCAAGACAGGACAGGGGTCTATAATTCACCCCTCCACTTT. This sequence encodes CASSQDRTGVYNSPLHF.